One and the same sample provided the 23 T cell receptor beta chains below, sequenced in a study of T cell responses to AZD1222 COVID-19 vaccine. The data were produced by immunoSEQ multiplex PCR, yet TCRdb's version contains in-frame clones alone and is incomplete. Among 150,000 to 200,000 clones listed, 90% to 95% were seen once. This sample comprised peripheral blood, obtained 28 days after the second AZD1222 dose. These receptors were obtained from an adult who received the AZD1222 COVID-19 vaccine.

The chain combines TRBV4-1 with TRBJ1-3; D might be TRBD1 (6 bases). The germline V and J ends were trimmed by 2 bases and 0 bases, with 14 bases remaining between them. The CDR3 is 17 amino acids. Looked up from germline, CDR1 is MGHRA and CDR2 is YSYEKL. The CDR3 region has the DNA TGCGCCAGCAGCCAACTTTTCGGGGGCTCCTCTGGAAACACCATATATTTT. Translated: CASSQLFGGSSGNTIYF.

The CDR3 region has the DNA TGTGCCAGCAGCTTAGTTGGACGGGCGTACGAGCAGTACTTC. Amino acids: CASSLVGRAYEQYF. The rearrangement links TRBV7-9 to TRBJ2-7, with D uncertain. CDR1 is SEHNR and CDR2 is FQNEAQ in the germline V gene (reference sequence). Trimming left V 1 base short and J 4 bases short, with 11 bases between. This CDR3 is 14 amino acids long.

The chain couples TRBV3-1 (or the pseudogene TRBV3-2) to TRBJ1-4; 10 bases align to TRBD1. The CDR3 is 17 amino acids. Losses at the gene ends were 1 base for V and 4 bases for J; bases not matched to a gene: 6. Germline CDR1 LGHDT, CDR2 YNNKEL (reference sequence). CDR3 protein: CASSQARTGGLNEKLFF. CDR3 DNA sequence: TGTGCCAGCAGCCAAGCCAGGACAGGGGGGCTTAATGAAAAACTGTTTTTT.

The rearrangement uses TRBV6-5 and TRBJ2-1; D not resolved. Germline values: CDR1 MNHEY, CDR2 SVGAGI. This CDR3 has 15 amino acids. With 3 bases removed from V and 0 bases from J, the gap between germline ends came to 9 bases. CDR3 in amino acids: CASSYQMSSYNEQFF. The CDR3 DNA reads as TGTGCCAGCAGTTATCAAATGAGCTCCTACAATGAGCAGTTCTTC.

The DNA of the CDR3 is TGTGCCAGCAGTTACCCCGGGACAGGGAGGACTGAAGCTTTCTTT. Translating it yields CASSYPGTGRTEAFF. This chain links TRBV28 with TRBJ1-1; TRBD1 aligns across 9 bases. V gave up 4 bases and J gave up 5 bases; unmatched junction bases: 8. The germline gives CDR1 MDHEN, CDR2 SYDVKM. CDR3 length: 15 amino acids.

The rearrangement links TRBV19 to TRBJ2-7, with D possibly being TRBD1 (6 bases). The CDR3 runs 13 residues. V lost 6 bases, J lost 4 bases, and 13 bases lay in between. Germline V gene lookup returns CDR1 LNHDA and CDR2 SQIVND (reference sequence). CDR3 in DNA: TGTGCCAGTAGCCCACAGGGTTGGTACGAGCAGTACTTC. It specifies CASSPQGWYEQYF.

In its sample, this clone was seen once. The V gene is TRBV4-1, the J gene TRBJ2-1; D call uncertain. The CDR3 is 13 residues long. The germline V gene has CDR1 MGHRA and CDR2 YSYEKL. V lost 1 base to trimming and J lost 7 bases, with 8 bases between them. This CDR3 is CASSQVGQNEQFF. CDR3 sequence (DNA): TGCGCCAGCAGCCAAGTGGGTCAGAATGAGCAGTTCTTC.

The chain is built from TRBV21-1 and TRBJ1-1. TRBV21-1 is flagged as a pseudogene. This CDR3 is 17 amino acids long. This CDR3 is CASRFLPPRRLRTEAFF. The CDR3 nucleotides read TGTGCCAGCAGGTTCCTCCCTCCGCGCCGGCTAAGGACTGAAGCTTTCTTT.

The chain has TRBV27 and TRBJ1-2, with D possibly matching TRBD1 (6 bases). Per the germline V gene, CDR1 is MNHEY and CDR2 is SMNVEV (reference sequence). Trimming shortened V by 2 bases and J by 7 bases, and 14 bases separated the two germline ends. CDR3 length: 14 residues. The CDR3 DNA reads as TGTGCCAGCAGTTTACGGACAGCCGGGGGTGGCTACACCTTC. Translated, it gives CASSLRTAGGGYTF.

This chain joins TRBV28 and TRBJ1-3; 8 bases fit TRBD1. CDR3 length: 19 amino acids. V lost 7 bases and J lost 0; bases outside the gene matches: 17. CDR1 is MDHEN, CDR2 SYDVKM, per germline. Written as DNA, the CDR3 is TGTGCCAGCACCCCGCCCCCGCGACGACAGGGGATCTCTGGAAACACCATATATTTT. Its protein is CASTPPPRRQGISGNTIYF. Full variable domain (missing parts from reference TRBV28 and TRBJ1-3): DVKVTQSSRYLVKRTGEKVFLECVQDMDHENMFWYRQDPGLGLRLIYFSYDVKMKEKGDIPEGYSVSREKKERFSLILESASTNQTSMYLCASTPPPRRQGISGNTIYFGEGSWLTVV.

The chain employs TRBV7-9 and TRBJ1-2; D ambiguous. Germline V CDR1 and CDR2: SEHNR, FQNEAQ (reference sequence). V was shortened by 5 bases and J by 12 bases, with 16 bases between the two germline ends. CDR3 length: 12 amino acids. The DNA for the CDR3 is TGTGCCAGCAGCCCGGTGACATTTTCCCACACCTTC. It translates to CASSPVTFSHTF.

The chain joins TRBV3-1 (or the pseudogene TRBV3-2) to TRBJ2-6; 10 bases match TRBD2. Germline V gene lookup returns CDR1 LGHDT and CDR2 YNNKEL (reference sequence). The V and J ends lost 7 bases and 1 base, in that order; junction bases with no gene match: 7. The CDR3 is 17 residues long. CDR3 amino acids: CASTLTSGKSGANVLTF. CDR3 bases: TGTGCCAGCACCTTAACTAGCGGGAAATCTGGGGCCAACGTCCTGACTTTC.

This rearrangement joins TRBV5-1 to TRBJ2-1; 11 nucleotides align to TRBD2. The CDR3 is 17 amino acids. Germline trimming cut 0 bases from V and 8 bases from J; bases unmatched to any gene: 10. In germline, CDR1 is SGHRS, CDR2 YFSETQ. CDR3 sequence reads: CASSLGVAGGPSDEQFF. In DNA, the CDR3 is TGCGCCAGCAGCTTGGGTGTAGCGGGAGGGCCCTCGGATGAGCAGTTCTTC.

The gene calls are TRBV5-1 and TRBJ1-1; 7 nucleotides agree with TRBD1. J lost 0 bases, V lost 2 bases, and 1 base had no gene match. Germline V gene data show CDR1 as SGHRS and CDR2 as YFSETQ. This CDR3 contains 14 residues. The CDR3 spells CASSLQGMNTEAFF. The CDR3 region has the DNA TGCGCCAGCAGCTTACAGGGGATGAACACTGAAGCTTTCTTT.

This chain's CDR3 is CASSYRGDEQYF. CDR3 nucleotide sequence: TGTGCCAGCAGTTACAGGGGAGACGAGCAGTACTTC. The genes are TRBV12-3 or TRBV12-4 and TRBJ2-7; 7 positions match TRBD1. J was trimmed by 5 bases and V by 4 bases; bases with no gene match: 2. This CDR3 is 12 amino acids long.

Concerning this clone: At one boundary the junction diverges from the germline segment, which might be a read error. The chain recombines TRBV7-2 with TRBJ1-2; D remains ambiguous. CDR1 and CDR2 from the germline V gene are SGHTA and FQGNSA. The CDR3 is 16 residues long. This CDR3 reads CASTLVTRLGNYGYTF. The DNA of the CDR3 is TGTGCCAGCACCTTAGTTACCCGACTCGGGAACTATGGCTACACCTTC.

This chain uses TRBV2 with TRBJ1-1; TRBD1 is a possible D gene (6 bases). Germline V lookup: CDR1 SNHLY, CDR2 FYNNEI. The CDR3 has 13 amino acids. The V end was cut by 6 bases, the J end by 2 bases, with 10 bases between. The DNA for the CDR3 is TGTGCCAGCAGGACAGGTGAAAACACTGAAGCTTTCTTT. It translates to CASRTGENTEAFF. Variable domain in full (rest from reference TRBV2 and TRBJ1-1): EPEVTQTPSHQVTQMGQEVILRCVPISNHLYFYWYRQILGQKVEFLVSFYNNEISEKSEIFDDQFSVERPDGSNFTLKIRSTKLEDSAMYFCASRTGENTEAFFGQGTRLTVV.

This clone was counted once. The gene calls are TRBV6-6 and TRBJ1-1; D is unresolved. Per germline, CDR1 MNHNY and CDR2 SVGAGI (reference sequence). This CDR3 has 13 residues. Deletions cut 4 bases from V and 1 base from J, with 7 bases between. CDR3 nucleotides: TGTGCCAGCAGTTTGGACGGGAACACTGAAGCTTTCTTT. As protein: CASSLDGNTEAFF.

This chain links TRBV4-2 with TRBJ2-7; D perhaps matches TRBD2 (5 bases). In germline, CDR1 is LGHNA, CDR2 YNFKEQ. CDR3 length: 15 amino acids. V lost 2 bases, J lost 1 base, and 12 bases lay in between. The CDR3 spells CASSQPESGSYEQYF. CDR3 DNA sequence: TGTGCCAGCAGCCAACCTGAGAGCGGTTCCTACGAGCAGTACTTC.

A word on this clone: Other nucleotide sequences from this sample produce the same CDR3. The V call is TRBV7-9, the J call TRBJ1-2, with D perhaps matching TRBD1 (5 bases). V lost 0 bases and J 4 bases, leaving 9 bases between the germline ends. Germline CDR1 is SEHNR and CDR2 is FQNEAQ (reference sequence). The CDR3 consists of 14 residues. CDR3 loop: CASSLAAGSYGYTF. The DNA for the CDR3 is TGTGCCAGCAGCTTAGCGGCAGGGTCCTATGGCTACACCTTC.

J is TRBJ2-1 and V is TRBV11-2; 10 nucleotides agree with TRBD2. V gave up 5 bases and J gave up 9 bases; unmatched junction bases: 7. Germline V gene lookup returns CDR1 SGHAT and CDR2 FQNNGV. This CDR3 spans 14 amino acids. The CDR3 DNA reads TGTGCCAGCAGCACTACTAGCGGGGCCAGTGAGCAGTTCTTC. This encodes CASSTTSGASEQFF.

V gene TRBV7-3 combines with J gene TRBJ1-6; D unresolved. Per germline, CDR1 SGHTA and CDR2 FQGTGA. This CDR3 has 15 residues. The ends were cut back, 2 bases at V and 3 bases at J, with 8 bases in the middle. CDR3 loop: CASSLSGNYNSPLHF. The DNA for the CDR3 is TGTGCCAGCAGCTTATCGGGGAACTATAATTCACCCCTCCACTTT.

With regard to this clone: At one end, the junction sequence differs from germline, possibly due to a read error. Written as DNA, the CDR3 is TGTGCCAGCACTCAATCGCCGGGACAGGAGAGGATCTTC. As protein: CASTQSPGQERIF. The chain employs TRBV12-3 or TRBV12-4 and TRBJ2-1, with TRBD1 identical over 8 bases. The CDR3 extends over 13 amino acids.